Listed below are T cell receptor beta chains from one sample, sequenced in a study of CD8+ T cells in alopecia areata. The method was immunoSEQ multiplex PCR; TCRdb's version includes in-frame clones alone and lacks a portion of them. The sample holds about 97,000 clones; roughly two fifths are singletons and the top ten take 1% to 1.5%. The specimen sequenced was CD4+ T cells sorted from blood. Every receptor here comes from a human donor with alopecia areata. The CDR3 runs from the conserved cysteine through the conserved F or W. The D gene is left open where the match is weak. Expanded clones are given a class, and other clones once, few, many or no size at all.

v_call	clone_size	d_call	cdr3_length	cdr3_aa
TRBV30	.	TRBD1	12	CAWIRGRETQYF
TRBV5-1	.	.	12	CASSFYQETQYF
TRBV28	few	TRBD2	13	CASTVAGGYEQFF
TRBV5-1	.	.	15	CASSLVTSGANVLTF
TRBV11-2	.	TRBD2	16	CASSRGGLVFAGELFF
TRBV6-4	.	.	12	CANETGTYEQYF
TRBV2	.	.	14	CASMAVKNTGELFF
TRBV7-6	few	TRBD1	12	CASSNDRAGYTF
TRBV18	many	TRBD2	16	CASSPPSSGGAKTQYF
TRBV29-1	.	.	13	CSVGVTPGTEAFF
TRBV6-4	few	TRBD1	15	CASSRDSANTGELFF
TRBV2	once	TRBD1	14	CASSDWDRNYGYTF
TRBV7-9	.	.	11	CASSEGGRTFF
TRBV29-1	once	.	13	CSAQWGNSYEQYF
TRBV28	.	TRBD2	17	CASSERGGQKGIHEQYF
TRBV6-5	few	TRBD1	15	CASSSGGTGDKTQYF
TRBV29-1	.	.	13	CSVGRVLADTQYF
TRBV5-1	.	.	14	CASRAGTSGNTIYF
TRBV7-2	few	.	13	CASSLEIGREAFF
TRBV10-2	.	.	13	CASSETSYNEQFF
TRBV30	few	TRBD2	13	CAWSGLAGNEQFF
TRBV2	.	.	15	CASSDHLGVGYEQYF
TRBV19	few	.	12	CASSPSRGPQHF
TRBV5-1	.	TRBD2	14	CASSPSGNSYEQYF
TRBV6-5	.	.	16	CASSYSVGKVNTEAFF
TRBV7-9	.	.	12	CASSSWDYGYTF
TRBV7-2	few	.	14	CASSPRTNTGELFF
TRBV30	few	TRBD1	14	CAWSPTGGVTEAFF
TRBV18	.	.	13	CASSPKQGQPQHF
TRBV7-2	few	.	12	CASSFPGWEQFF
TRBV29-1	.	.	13	CSVGSGFRYGYTF
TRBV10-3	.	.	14	CAISESTGADTQYF
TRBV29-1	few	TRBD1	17	CSVSRQGVGLDQETQYF
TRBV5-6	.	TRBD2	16	CASSGRTSGLYNEQFF
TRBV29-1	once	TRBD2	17	CSVDLPRGLGGTGELFF
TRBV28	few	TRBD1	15	CASSAGTGARNEQFF
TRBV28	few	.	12	CASSNVVEKLFF
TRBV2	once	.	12	CASSGSSYEQYF
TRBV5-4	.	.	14	CASSLDSSYNEQFF
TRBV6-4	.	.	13	CASSDEGRGGYTF
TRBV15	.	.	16	CATSREVGNTNNEQFF
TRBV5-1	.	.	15	CASRPDPSGANVLTF
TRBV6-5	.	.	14	CASSYSTTTDTQYF
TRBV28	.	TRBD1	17	CASSGEQGAPNTGELFF
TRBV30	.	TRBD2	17	CAWSKPGLAAAKNIQYF
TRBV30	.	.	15	CAWEPSTKSSYEQYF
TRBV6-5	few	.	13	CASSYDGLAEQYF
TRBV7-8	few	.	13	CASSLVHGDTQYF